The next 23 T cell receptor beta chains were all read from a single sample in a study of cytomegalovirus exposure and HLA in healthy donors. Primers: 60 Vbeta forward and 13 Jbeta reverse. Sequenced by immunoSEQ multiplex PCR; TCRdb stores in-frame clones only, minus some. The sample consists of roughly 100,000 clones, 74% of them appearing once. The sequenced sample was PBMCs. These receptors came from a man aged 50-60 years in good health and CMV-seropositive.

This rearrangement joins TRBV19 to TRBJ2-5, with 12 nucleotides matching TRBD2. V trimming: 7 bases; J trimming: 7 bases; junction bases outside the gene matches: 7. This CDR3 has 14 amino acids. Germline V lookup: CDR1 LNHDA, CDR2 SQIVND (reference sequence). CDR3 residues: CASTTSGGLGTQYF. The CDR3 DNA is TGTGCCAGTACGACTAGCGGGGGCCTAGGGACCCAGTACTTC.

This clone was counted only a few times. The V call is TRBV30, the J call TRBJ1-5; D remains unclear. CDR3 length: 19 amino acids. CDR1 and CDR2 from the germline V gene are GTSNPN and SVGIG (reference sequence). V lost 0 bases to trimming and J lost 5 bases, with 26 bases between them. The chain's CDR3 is CAWSVQSGTPGGLDQPQHF. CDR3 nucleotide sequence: TGTGCCTGGAGTGTGCAGTCTGGAACCCCCGGAGGATTAGATCAGCCCCAGCATTTT.

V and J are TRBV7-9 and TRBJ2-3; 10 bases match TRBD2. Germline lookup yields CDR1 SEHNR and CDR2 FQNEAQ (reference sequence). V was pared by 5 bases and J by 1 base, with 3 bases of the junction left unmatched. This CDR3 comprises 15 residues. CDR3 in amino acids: CASSPTSGGTDTQYF. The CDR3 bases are TGTGCCAGCAGCCCCACTAGCGGGGGCACAGATACGCAGTATTTT. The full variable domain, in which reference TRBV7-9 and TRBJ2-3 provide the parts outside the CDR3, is DTGVSQNPRHKITKRGQNVTFRCDPISEHNRLYWYRQTLGQGPEFLTYFQNEAQLEKSRLLSDRFSAERPKGSFSTLEIQRTEQGDSAMYLCASSPTSGGTDTQYFGPGTRLTVL.

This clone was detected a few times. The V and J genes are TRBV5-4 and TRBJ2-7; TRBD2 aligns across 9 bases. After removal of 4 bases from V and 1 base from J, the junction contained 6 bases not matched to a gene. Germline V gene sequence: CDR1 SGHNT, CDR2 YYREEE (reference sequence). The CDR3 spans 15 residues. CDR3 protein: CASSETSGLSYEQYF. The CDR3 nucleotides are TGTGCCAGCAGCGAAACTAGCGGGCTTTCCTACGAGCAGTACTTC.

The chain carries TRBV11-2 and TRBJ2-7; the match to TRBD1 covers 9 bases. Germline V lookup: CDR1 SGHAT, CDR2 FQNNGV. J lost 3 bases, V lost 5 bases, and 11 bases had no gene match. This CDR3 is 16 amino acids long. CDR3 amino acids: CASSPTRDRALYEQYF. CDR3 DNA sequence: TGTGCCAGCAGCCCCACGAGGGACAGGGCACTCTACGAGCAGTACTTC.

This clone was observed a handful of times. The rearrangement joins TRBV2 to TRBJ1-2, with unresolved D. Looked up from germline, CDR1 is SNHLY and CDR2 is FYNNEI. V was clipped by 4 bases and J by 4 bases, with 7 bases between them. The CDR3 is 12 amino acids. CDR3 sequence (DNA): TGTGCCAGCAGTGCCAGCGGCTATGGCTACACCTTC. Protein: CASSASGYGYTF. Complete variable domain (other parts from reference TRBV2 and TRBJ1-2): EPEVTQTPSHQVTQMGQEVILRCVPISNHLYFYWYRQILGQKVEFLVSFYNNEISEKSEIFDDQFSVERPDGSNFTLKIRSTKLEDSAMYFCASSASGYGYTFGSGTRLTVV.

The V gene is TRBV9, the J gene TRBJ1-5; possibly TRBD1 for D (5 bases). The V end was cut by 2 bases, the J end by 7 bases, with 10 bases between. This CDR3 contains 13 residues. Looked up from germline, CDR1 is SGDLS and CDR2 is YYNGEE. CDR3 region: CASSVQEGQPQHF. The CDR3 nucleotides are TGTGCCAGCAGCGTTCAGGAGGGGCAGCCCCAGCATTTT.

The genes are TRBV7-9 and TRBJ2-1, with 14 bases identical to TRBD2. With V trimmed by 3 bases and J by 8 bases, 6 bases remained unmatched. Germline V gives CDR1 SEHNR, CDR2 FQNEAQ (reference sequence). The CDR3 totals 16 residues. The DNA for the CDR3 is TGTGCCAGCAGCTTGGTGGGACTAGCGGGAGCCGATGAGCAGTTCTTC. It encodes CASSLVGLAGADEQFF.

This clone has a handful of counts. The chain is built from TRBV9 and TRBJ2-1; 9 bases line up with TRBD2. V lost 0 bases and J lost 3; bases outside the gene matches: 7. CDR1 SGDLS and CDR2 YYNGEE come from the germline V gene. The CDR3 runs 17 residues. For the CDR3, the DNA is TGTGCCAGCAGCGTAGTTTATTCTAGCGGGGACTACAATGAGCAGTTCTTC. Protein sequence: CASSVVYSSGDYNEQFF.

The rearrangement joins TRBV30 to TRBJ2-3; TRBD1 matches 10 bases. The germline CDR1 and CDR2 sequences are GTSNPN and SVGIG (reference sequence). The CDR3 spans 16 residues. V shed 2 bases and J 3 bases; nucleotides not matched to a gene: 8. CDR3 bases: TGTGCCTGGAGTACTCCGACAGGGGGCTGGACAGATACGCAGTATTTT. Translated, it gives CAWSTPTGGWTDTQYF.

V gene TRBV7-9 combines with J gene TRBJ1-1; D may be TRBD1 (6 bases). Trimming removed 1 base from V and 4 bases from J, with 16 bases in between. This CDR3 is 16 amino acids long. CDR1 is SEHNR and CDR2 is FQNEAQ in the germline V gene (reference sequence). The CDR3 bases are TGTGCCAGCAGCTTAGGGGCGGGGGGGCTGGGCACTGAAGCTTTCTTT. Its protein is CASSLGAGGLGTEAFF.

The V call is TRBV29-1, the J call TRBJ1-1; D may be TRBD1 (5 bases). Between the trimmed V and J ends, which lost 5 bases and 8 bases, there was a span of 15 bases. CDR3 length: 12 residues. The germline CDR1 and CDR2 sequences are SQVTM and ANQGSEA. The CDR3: CSVPGGRAEAFF. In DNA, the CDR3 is TGCAGCGTTCCGGGGGGGAGGGCGGAAGCTTTCTTT.

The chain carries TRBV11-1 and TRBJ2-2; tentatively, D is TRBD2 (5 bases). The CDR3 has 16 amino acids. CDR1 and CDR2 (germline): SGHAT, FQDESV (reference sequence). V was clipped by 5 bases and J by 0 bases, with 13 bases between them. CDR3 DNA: TGTGCCAGCAGCCGAAGCGGACCTGCGAACACCGGGGAGCTGTTTTTT. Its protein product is CASSRSGPANTGELFF.

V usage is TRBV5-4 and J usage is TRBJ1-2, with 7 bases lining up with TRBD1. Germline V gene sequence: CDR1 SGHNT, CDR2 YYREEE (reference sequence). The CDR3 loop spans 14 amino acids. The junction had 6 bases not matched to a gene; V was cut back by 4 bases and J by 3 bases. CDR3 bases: TGTGCCAGCAGCCCAGGGGGGCAGGACTATGGCTACACCTTC. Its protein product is CASSPGGQDYGYTF.

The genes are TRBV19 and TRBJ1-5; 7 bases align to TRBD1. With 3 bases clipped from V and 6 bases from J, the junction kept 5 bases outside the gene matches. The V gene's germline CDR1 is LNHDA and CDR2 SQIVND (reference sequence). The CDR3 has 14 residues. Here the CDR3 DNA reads TGTGCCAGTAGTATGGACAGGAGGGGTCAGCCCCAGCATTTT. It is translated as CASSMDRRGQPQHF.

As DNA, the CDR3 is TGTGCCAGCACCTCAGGGGTCCGTGAAGCTTTCTTT. Amino acid sequence: CASTSGVREAFF. This chain links TRBV6-5 with TRBJ1-1, with D possibly TRBD1 on 6 matching bases. The CDR3 loop spans 12 amino acids. The ends were cut back, 7 bases at V and 7 bases at J, with 13 bases in the middle. Germline-derived CDR1 and CDR2 are MNHEY and SVGAGI.

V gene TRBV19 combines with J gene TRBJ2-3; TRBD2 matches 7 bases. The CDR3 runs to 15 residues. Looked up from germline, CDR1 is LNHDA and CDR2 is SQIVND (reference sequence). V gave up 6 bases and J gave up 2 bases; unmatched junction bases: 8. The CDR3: CASSGRTSYTDTQYF. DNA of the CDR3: TGTGCCAGTAGCGGGAGGACTAGTTACACAGATACGCAGTATTTT.

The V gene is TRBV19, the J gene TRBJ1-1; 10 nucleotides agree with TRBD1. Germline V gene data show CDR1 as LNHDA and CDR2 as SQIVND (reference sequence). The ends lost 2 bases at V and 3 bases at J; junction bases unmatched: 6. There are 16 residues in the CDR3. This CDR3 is CASSITTGGRYTEAFF. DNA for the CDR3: TGTGCCAGTAGTATAACGACAGGGGGCCGGTACACTGAAGCTTTCTTT.

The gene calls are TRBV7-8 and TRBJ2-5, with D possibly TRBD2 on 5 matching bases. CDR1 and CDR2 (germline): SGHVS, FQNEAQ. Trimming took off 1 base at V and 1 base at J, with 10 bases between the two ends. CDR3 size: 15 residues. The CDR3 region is CASSLGGRAQETQYF. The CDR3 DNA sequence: TGTGCCAGCAGCTTAGGCGGGCGGGCCCAAGAGACCCAGTACTTC.

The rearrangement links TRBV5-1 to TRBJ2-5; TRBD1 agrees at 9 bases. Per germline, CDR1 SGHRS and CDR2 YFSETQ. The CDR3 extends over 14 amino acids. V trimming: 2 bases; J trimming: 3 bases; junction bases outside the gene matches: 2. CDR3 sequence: CASSLQGAEETQYF. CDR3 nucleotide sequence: TGCGCCAGCAGCTTACAGGGGGCCGAAGAGACCCAGTACTTC.

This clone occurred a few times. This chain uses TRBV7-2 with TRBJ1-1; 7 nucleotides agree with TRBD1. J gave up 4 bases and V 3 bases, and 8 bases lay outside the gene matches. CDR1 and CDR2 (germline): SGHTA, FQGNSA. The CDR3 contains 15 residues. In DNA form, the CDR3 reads TGTGCCAGCAGCTTTACCGGACAGGTCGGCACTGAAGCTTTCTTT. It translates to CASSFTGQVGTEAFF.

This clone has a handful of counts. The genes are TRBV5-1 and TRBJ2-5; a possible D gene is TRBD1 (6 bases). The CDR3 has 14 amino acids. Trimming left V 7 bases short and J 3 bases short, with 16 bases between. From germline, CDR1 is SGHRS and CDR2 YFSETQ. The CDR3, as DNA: TGCGCCAGCTGGAGCTCATCAGGGGAAGAGACCCAGTACTTC. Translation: CASWSSSGEETQYF.

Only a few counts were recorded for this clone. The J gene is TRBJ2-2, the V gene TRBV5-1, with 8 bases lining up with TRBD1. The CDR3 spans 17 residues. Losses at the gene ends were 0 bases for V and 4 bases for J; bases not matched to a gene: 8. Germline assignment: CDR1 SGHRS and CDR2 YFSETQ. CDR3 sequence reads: CASSLAGRGLITGELFF. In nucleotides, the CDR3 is TGCGCCAGCAGCTTGGCCGGCAGGGGGCTCATCACCGGGGAGCTGTTTTTT.